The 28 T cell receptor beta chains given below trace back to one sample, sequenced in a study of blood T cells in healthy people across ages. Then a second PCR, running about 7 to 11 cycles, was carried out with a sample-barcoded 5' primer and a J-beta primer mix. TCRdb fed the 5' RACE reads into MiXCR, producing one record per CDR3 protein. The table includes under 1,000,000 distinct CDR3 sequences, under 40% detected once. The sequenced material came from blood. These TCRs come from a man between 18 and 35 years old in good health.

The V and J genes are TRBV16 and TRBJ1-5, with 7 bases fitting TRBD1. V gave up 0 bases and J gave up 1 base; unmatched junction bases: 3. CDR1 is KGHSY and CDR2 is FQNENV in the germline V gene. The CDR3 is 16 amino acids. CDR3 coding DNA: TGTGCCAGCAGCCAATCATCAGGGGGGAGCAATCAGCCCCAGCATTTT. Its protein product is CASSQSSGGSNQPQHF.

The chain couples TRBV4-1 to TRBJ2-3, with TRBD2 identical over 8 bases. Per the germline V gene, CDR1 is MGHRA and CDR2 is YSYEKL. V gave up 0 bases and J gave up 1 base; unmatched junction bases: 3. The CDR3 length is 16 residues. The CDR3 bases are TGCGCCAGCAGCCAAGATGGTAGCGGGGGCACAGATACGCAGTATTTT. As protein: CASSQDGSGGTDTQYF.

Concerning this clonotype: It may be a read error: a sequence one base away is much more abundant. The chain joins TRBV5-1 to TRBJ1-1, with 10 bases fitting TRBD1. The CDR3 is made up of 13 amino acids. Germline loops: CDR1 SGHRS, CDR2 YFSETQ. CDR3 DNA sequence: TGCGCCAGCAGCCGGACAGGGGGGACTGACGCTTTCTTT. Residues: CASSRTGGTDAFF.

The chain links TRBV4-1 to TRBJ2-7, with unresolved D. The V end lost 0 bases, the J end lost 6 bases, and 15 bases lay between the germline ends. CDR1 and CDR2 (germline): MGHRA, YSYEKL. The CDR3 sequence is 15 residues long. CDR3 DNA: TGCGCCAGCAGCCAAGATTCCGGCTCGGAGCGCGAGCAGTACTTC. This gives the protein CASSQDSGSEREQYF.

In nucleotides, the CDR3 is TGTGCCAAAAGGGGGCCTGGGGCCAACGTCCTGACTTTC. Amino acid sequence: CAKRGPGANVLTF. This chain joins TRBV2 and TRBJ2-6; TRBD1 agrees at 7 bases. Germline CDR1 is SNHLY and CDR2 is FYNNEI. The CDR3 consists of 13 residues. After removal of 10 bases from V and 2 bases from J, the junction contained 2 bases not matched to a gene. Full variable domain (missing parts from reference TRBV2 and TRBJ2-6): EPEVTQTPSHQVTQMGQEVILRCVPISNHLYFYWYRQILGQKVEFLVSFYNNEISEKSEIFDDQFSVERPDGSNFTLKIRSTKLEDSAMYFCAKRGPGANVLTFGAGSRLTVL.

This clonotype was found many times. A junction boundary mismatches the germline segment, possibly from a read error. CDR3 nucleotide sequence: TGTGCCAGCAGCTTAGTTGGGCCCTACGAGCAGTACTTC. It specifies CASSLVGPYEQYF. The rearrangement joins TRBV12-3 or TRBV12-4 to TRBJ2-7; D call uncertain. This CDR3 spans 13 amino acids.

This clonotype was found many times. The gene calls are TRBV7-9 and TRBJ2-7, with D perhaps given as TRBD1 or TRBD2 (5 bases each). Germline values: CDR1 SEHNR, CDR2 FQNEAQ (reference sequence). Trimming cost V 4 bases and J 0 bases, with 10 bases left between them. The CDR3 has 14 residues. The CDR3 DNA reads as TGTGCCAGCAGCTCCCGGGACGGCTCCTACGAGCAGTACTTC. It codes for CASSSRDGSYEQYF.

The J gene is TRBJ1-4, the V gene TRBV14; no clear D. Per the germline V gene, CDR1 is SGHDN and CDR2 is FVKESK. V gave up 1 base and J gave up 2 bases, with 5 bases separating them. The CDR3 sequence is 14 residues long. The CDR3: CASSQGLTNEKLFF. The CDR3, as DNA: TGTGCCAGCAGCCAAGGACTGACTAATGAAAAACTGTTTTTT.

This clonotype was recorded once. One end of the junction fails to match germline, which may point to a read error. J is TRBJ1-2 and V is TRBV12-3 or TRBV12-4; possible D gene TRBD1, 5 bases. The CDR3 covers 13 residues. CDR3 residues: CASSKGASYDYTF. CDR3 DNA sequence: TGTGCCAGCAGTAAAGGGGCCTCTTATGACTACACCTTC.

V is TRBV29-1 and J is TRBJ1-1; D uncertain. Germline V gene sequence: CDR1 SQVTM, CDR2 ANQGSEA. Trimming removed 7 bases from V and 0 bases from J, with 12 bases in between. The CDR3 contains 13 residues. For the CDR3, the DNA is TGCAGCGGCCTAAAAACGGTGAACACTGAAGCTTTCTTT. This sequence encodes CSGLKTVNTEAFF.

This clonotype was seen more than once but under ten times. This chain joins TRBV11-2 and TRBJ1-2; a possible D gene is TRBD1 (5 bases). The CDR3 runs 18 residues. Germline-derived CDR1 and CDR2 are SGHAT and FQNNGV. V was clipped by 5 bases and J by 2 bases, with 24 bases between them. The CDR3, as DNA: TGTGCCAGCAGCCCAGGTCGGGGGTTGACAGTAACAAACTATGGCTACACCTTC. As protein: CASSPGRGLTVTNYGYTF.

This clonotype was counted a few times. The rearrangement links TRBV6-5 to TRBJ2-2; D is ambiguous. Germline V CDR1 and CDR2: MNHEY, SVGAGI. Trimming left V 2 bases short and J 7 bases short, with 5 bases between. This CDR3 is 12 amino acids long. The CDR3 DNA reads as TGTGCCAGCAGTTACGGGGTCGGGGAGCTGTTTTTT. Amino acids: CASSYGVGELFF.

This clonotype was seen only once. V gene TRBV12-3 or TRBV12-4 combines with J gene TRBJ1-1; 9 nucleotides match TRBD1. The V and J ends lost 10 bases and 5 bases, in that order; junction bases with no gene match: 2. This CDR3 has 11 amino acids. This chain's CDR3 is CATDRGTEAFF. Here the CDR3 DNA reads TGTGCCACCGACAGGGGGACTGAAGCTTTCTTT.

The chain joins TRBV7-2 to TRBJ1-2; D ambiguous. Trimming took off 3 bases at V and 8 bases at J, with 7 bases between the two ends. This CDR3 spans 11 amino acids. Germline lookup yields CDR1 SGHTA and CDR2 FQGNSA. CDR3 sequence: CASSFERGYTF. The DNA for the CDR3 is TGTGCCAGCAGCTTTGAGCGAGGCTACACCTTC.

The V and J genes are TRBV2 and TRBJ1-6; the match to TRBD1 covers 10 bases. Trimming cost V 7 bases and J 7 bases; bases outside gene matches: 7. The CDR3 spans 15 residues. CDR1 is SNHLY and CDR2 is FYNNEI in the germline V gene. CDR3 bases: TGTGCCAGCAATGCCGGGACAGGGGACAATTCACCCCTCCACTTT. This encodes CASNAGTGDNSPLHF. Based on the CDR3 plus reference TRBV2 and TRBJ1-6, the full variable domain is EPEVTQTPSHQVTQMGQEVILRCVPISNHLYFYWYRQILGQKVEFLVSFYNNEISEKSEIFDDQFSVERPDGSNFTLKIRSTKLEDSAMYFCASNAGTGDNSPLHFGNGTRLTVT.

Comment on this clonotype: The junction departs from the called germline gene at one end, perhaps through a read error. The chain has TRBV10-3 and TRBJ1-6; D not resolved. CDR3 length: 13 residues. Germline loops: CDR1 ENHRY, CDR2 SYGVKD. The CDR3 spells CAISERSGSPPHF. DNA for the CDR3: TGTGCCATCAGTGAGAGATCTGGTTCACCCCCCCACTTT.

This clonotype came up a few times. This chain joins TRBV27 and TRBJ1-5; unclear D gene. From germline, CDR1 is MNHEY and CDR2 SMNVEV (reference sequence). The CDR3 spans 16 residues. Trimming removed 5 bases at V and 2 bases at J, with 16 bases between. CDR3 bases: TGTGCCAGCAGTCCAACTTCAGGTGGTGGCAATCAGCCCCAGCATTTT. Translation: CASSPTSGGGNQPQHF.

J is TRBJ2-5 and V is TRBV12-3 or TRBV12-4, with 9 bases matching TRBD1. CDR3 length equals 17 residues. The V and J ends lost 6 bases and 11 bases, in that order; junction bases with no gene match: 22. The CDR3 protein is CASRATVQGAYSNEQYF. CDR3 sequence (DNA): TGTGCCAGCAGAGCTACGGTACAGGGGGCTTATAGCAATGAGCAGTACTTC.

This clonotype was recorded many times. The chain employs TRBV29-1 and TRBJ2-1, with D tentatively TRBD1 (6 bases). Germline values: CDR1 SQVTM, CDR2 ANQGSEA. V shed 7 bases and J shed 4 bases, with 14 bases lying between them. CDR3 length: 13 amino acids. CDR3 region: CSEQTGSYNEQFF. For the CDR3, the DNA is TGCAGCGAGCAGACAGGAAGTTACAATGAGCAGTTCTTC.

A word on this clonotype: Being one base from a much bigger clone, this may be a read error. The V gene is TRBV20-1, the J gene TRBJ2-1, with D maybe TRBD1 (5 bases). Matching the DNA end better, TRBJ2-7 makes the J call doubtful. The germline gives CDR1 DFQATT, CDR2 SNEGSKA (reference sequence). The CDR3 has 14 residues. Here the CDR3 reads CSARDRVSYNEQYF. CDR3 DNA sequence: TGCAGTGCTAGAGACAGGGTGTCCTACAATGAGCAGTACTTC.

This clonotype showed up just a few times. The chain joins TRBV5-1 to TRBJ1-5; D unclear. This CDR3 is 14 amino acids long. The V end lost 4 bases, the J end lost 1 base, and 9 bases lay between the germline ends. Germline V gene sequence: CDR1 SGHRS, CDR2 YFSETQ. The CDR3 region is CASSPLGSNQPQHF. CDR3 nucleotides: TGCGCCAGCAGCCCCCTCGGGAGCAATCAGCCCCAGCATTTT.

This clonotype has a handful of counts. DNA of the CDR3: TGTGCCAGCAGTTTAGGTCAGGGCTTTAGAGCTTTCTTT. Amino acid sequence: CASSLGQGFRAFF. This rearrangement joins TRBV27 to TRBJ1-1; the D gene is possibly TRBD1 (5 bases). Trimming took 2 bases from V and 10 from J, leaving 14 bases between them. Germline assignment: CDR1 MNHEY and CDR2 SMNVEV (reference sequence). The CDR3 is 13 residues long.

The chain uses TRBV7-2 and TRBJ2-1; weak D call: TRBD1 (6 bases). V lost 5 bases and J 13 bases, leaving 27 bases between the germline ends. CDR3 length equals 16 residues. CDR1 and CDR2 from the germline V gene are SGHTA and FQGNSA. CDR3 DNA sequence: TGTGCCAGCAGCCTAGGAAGGACAGAGCTCCAAGAGACCCAGTTCTTC. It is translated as CASSLGRTELQETQFF.

CDR3 region: CASRKSYTGELFF. In DNA, the CDR3 is TGTGCCAGCAGGAAAAGTTACACCGGGGAGCTGTTTTTT. The gene calls are TRBV2 and TRBJ2-2; D is undetermined. Germline CDR1 and CDR2: SNHLY and FYNNEI. The CDR3 has 13 residues. Trimming took off 6 bases at V and 3 bases at J, with 8 bases between the two ends.

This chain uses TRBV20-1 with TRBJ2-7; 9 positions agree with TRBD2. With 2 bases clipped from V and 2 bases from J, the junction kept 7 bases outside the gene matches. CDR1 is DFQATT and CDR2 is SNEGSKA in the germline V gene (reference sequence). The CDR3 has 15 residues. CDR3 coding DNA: TGCAGTGCTAGATGGTTGTCTAGCGGGGCCTACGAGCAGTACTTC. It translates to CSARWLSSGAYEQYF.

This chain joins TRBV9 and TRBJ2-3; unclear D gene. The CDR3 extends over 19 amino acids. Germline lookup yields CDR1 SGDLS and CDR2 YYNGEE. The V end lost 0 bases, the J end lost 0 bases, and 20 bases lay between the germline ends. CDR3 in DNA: TGTGCCAGCAGCGTAGACGGAGAGGCCTTACTACCTAGCACAGATACGCAGTATTTT. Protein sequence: CASSVDGEALLPSTDTQYF.

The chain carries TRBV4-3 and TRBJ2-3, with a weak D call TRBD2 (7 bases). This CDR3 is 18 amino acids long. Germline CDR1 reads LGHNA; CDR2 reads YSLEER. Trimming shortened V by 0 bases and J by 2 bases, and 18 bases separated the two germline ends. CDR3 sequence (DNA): TGCGCCAGCAGCCAAGATGTCCGCGGGGGCCCCCTCACAGATACGCAGTATTTT. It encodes CASSQDVRGGPLTDTQYF.

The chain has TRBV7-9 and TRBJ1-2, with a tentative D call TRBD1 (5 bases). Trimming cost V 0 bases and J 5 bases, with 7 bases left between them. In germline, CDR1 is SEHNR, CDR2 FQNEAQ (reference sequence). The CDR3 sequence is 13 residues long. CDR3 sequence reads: CASSLAGEYGYTF. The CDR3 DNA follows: TGTGCCAGCAGCTTAGCAGGGGAATATGGCTACACCTTC.